A selection of T cell receptor beta chains follows, all from one sample in a study of CD8+ T cells in alopecia areata. Assay: immunoSEQ multiplex PCR; the TCRdb copy retains only in-frame clones and omits some. Of about 190,000 clones listed, 50% to 75% were seen once; the top ten hold roughly 14%. Sample: CD4+ T cells sorted from blood, taken at week 0. These receptors were obtained from a human donor with alopecia areata. The CDR3 runs from the conserved cysteine through the conserved F or W. D genes are given only for firm matches. Where a row states a size, it is once, few, many or the class of an expanded clone; other rows omit it.

D gene: TRBD1; CDR3 length: 15; V gene: TRBV11-2; J gene: TRBJ2-3; clone size: .; CDR3 protein: CASSSQRGQTDTQYF; CDR3 DNA: TGTGCCAGCAGCTCCCAAAGGGGGCAGACAGATACGCAGTATTTT
D gene: .; CDR3 length: 13; V gene: TRBV14; J gene: TRBJ2-3; clone size: .; CDR3 protein: CASSQNVLTPQYF; CDR3 DNA: TGTGCCAGCAGCCAAAATGTCTTAACGCCGCAGTATTTT
D gene: .; CDR3 length: 11; V gene: TRBV4-2; J gene: TRBJ2-1; clone size: .; CDR3 protein: CASSNLNEQFF; CDR3 DNA: TGTGCCAGCAGCAACCTGAATGAGCAGTTCTTC
D gene: .; CDR3 length: 14; V gene: TRBV29-1; J gene: TRBJ2-2; clone size: few; CDR3 protein: CSVKQKANTGELFF; CDR3 DNA: TGCAGCGTTAAGCAGAAAGCGAACACCGGGGAGCTGTTTTTT
D gene: .; CDR3 length: 15; V gene: TRBV29-1; J gene: TRBJ1-2; clone size: few; CDR3 protein: CSVTAAQEFNYGYTF; CDR3 DNA: TGCAGCGTGACCGCGGCCCAGGAGTTCAACTATGGCTACACCTTC
D gene: .; CDR3 length: 11; V gene: TRBV29-1; J gene: TRBJ1-4; clone size: .; CDR3 protein: CSVDNGKKLFF; CDR3 DNA: TGCAGCGTTGACAACGGGAAAAAACTGTTTTTT
D gene: .; CDR3 length: 14; V gene: TRBV6-5; J gene: TRBJ2-7; clone size: .; CDR3 protein: CASRGGGSLYEQYF; CDR3 DNA: TGTGCCAGCCGAGGAGGGGGAAGTCTGTACGAGCAGTACTTC
D gene: .; CDR3 length: 13; V gene: TRBV2; J gene: TRBJ2-7; clone size: .; CDR3 protein: CATLLPGAGEQYF; CDR3 DNA: TGTGCCACCCTTCTGCCGGGGGCGGGGGAGCAGTACTTC
D gene: .; CDR3 length: 13; V gene: TRBV2; J gene: TRBJ2-2; clone size: .; CDR3 protein: CASGGRGPGELFF; CDR3 DNA: TGTGCCAGCGGAGGAAGGGGACCCGGGGAGCTGTTTTTT
D gene: TRBD1; CDR3 length: 13; V gene: TRBV2; J gene: TRBJ2-4; clone size: .; CDR3 protein: CASRLKDRGIQYF; CDR3 DNA: TGTGCCAGCAGACTAAAGGACAGGGGGATTCAGTACTTC
D gene: TRBD2; CDR3 length: 15; V gene: TRBV29-1; J gene: TRBJ2-7; clone size: few; CDR3 protein: CSVVGGAASTYEQYF; CDR3 DNA: TGCAGCGTTGTCGGGGGGGCCGCCTCGACCTACGAGCAGTACTTC
D gene: .; CDR3 length: 15; V gene: TRBV4-2; J gene: TRBJ1-2; clone size: .; CDR3 protein: CASSHRRTANYGYTF; CDR3 DNA: TGTGCCAGCAGCCATCGCCGGACAGCTAACTATGGCTACACCTTC
D gene: .; CDR3 length: 17; V gene: TRBV7-9; J gene: TRBJ2-3; clone size: .; CDR3 protein: CASSLGSGARSTDTQYF; CDR3 DNA: TGTGCCAGCAGCTTAGGGTCAGGGGCGCGGAGCACAGATACGCAGTATTTT
D gene: .; CDR3 length: 12; V gene: TRBV30; J gene: TRBJ2-3; clone size: once; CDR3 protein: CAWSRDLYTQYF; CDR3 DNA: TGTGCCTGGAGTCGGGACTTATATACGCAGTATTTT
D gene: .; CDR3 length: 14; V gene: TRBV25-1; J gene: TRBJ2-2; clone size: once; CDR3 protein: CASSRSGNTGELFF; CDR3 DNA: TGTGCCAGCAGTCGGTCAGGGAACACCGGGGAGCTGTTTTTT
D gene: TRBD1; CDR3 length: 14; V gene: TRBV14; J gene: TRBJ2-7; clone size: few; CDR3 protein: CASSQGPGGYEQYF; CDR3 DNA: TGTGCCAGCAGCCAAGGTCCAGGGGGCTACGAGCAGTACTTC
D gene: .; CDR3 length: 12; V gene: TRBV29-1; J gene: TRBJ2-5; clone size: few; CDR3 protein: CSFSATQETQYF; CDR3 DNA: TGCAGCTTCAGCGCGACCCAAGAGACCCAGTACTTC
D gene: .; CDR3 length: 14; V gene: TRBV29-1; J gene: TRBJ2-5; clone size: .; CDR3 protein: CSVVSGAGAETQYF; CDR3 DNA: TGCAGCGTTGTGTCCGGGGCAGGAGCGGAGACCCAGTACTTC
D gene: .; CDR3 length: 14; V gene: TRBV30; J gene: TRBJ1-3; clone size: few; CDR3 protein: CAWTNFLSGNTIYF; CDR3 DNA: TGTGCCTGGACGAATTTCCTCTCTGGAAACACCATATATTTT
D gene: .; CDR3 length: 14; V gene: TRBV29-1; J gene: TRBJ1-1; clone size: .; CDR3 protein: CSVVGGGLNTEAFF; CDR3 DNA: TGCAGCGTTGTCGGGGGGGGACTGAACACTGAAGCTTTCTTT
D gene: .; CDR3 length: 12; V gene: TRBV29-1; J gene: TRBJ2-2; clone size: few; CDR3 protein: CSVDQGTGELFF; CDR3 DNA: TGCAGCGTTGACCAGGGCACCGGGGAGCTGTTTTTT
D gene: .; CDR3 length: 14; V gene: TRBV27; J gene: TRBJ2-7; clone size: .; CDR3 protein: CASSLSRTSDEQYF; CDR3 DNA: TGTGCCAGCAGCCTGAGTAGGACCTCAGACGAGCAGTACTTC
D gene: .; CDR3 length: 12; V gene: TRBV5-1; J gene: TRBJ2-5; clone size: .; CDR3 protein: CASSMETETQYF; CDR3 DNA: TGCGCCAGCAGTATGGAGACGGAGACCCAGTACTTC
D gene: .; CDR3 length: 14; V gene: TRBV5-6; J gene: TRBJ2-3; clone size: .; CDR3 protein: CASSPGSGGDTQYF; CDR3 DNA: TGTGCCAGCAGCCCCGGGTCCGGCGGGGATACGCAGTATTTT
D gene: TRBD2; CDR3 length: 16; V gene: TRBV9; J gene: TRBJ2-3; clone size: .; CDR3 protein: CASSARGGERPDTQYF; CDR3 DNA: TGTGCCAGCAGCGCCCGGGGAGGGGAGCGCCCAGATACGCAGTATTTT
D gene: TRBD1; CDR3 length: 15; V gene: TRBV30; J gene: TRBJ1-6; clone size: .; CDR3 protein: CAWSYLGTVYSPLHF; CDR3 DNA: TGTGCCTGGAGTTATCTGGGGACAGTATATTCACCCCTCCACTTT
D gene: TRBD2; CDR3 length: 14; V gene: TRBV2; J gene: TRBJ2-1; clone size: .; CDR3 protein: CASSGTSGLNEQFF; CDR3 DNA: TGTGCCAGCAGCGGGACTAGCGGCTTGAATGAGCAGTTCTTC
D gene: TRBD1; CDR3 length: 14; V gene: TRBV5-5; J gene: TRBJ2-2; clone size: few; CDR3 protein: CASHKTGDTGELFF; CDR3 DNA: TGTGCCAGCCATAAGACAGGGGACACCGGGGAGCTGTTTTTT
D gene: .; CDR3 length: 15; V gene: TRBV6-5; J gene: TRBJ2-3; clone size: once; CDR3 protein: CASSYRGFSTDTQYF; CDR3 DNA: TGTGCCAGCAGTTACAGGGGGTTCTCGACAGATACGCAGTATTTT
D gene: TRBD1; CDR3 length: 16; V gene: TRBV18; J gene: TRBJ1-2; clone size: few; CDR3 protein: CASSPERQGATYGYTF; CDR3 DNA: TGTGCCAGCTCACCAGAAAGACAGGGGGCGACTTATGGCTACACCTTC
D gene: .; CDR3 length: 13; V gene: TRBV7-2; J gene: TRBJ2-7; clone size: once; CDR3 protein: CASSLSGSYEQYF; CDR3 DNA: TGTGCCAGCAGCTTAAGCGGATCCTACGAGCAGTACTTC
D gene: .; CDR3 length: 14; V gene: TRBV5-1; J gene: TRBJ2-5; clone size: .; CDR3 protein: CASSSGSSPETQYF; CDR3 DNA: TGCGCCAGCAGCTCGGGTTCTAGTCCAGAGACCCAGTACTTC
D gene: TRBD2; CDR3 length: 17; V gene: TRBV6-1; J gene: TRBJ2-3; clone size: many; CDR3 protein: CASSALKRGARGDTQYF; CDR3 DNA: TGTGCCAGCAGTGCCCTTAAGCGGGGGGCCCGTGGAGATACGCAGTATTTT
D gene: .; CDR3 length: 13; V gene: TRBV9; J gene: TRBJ2-7; clone size: .; CDR3 protein: CASSVAPPNEQYF; CDR3 DNA: TGTGCCAGCAGCGTAGCTCCACCCAACGAGCAGTACTTC
D gene: .; CDR3 length: 14; V gene: TRBV6-5; J gene: TRBJ2-7; clone size: .; CDR3 protein: CASTPAGRGDEQYF; CDR3 DNA: TGTGCCAGCACCCCCGCCGGCAGGGGAGACGAGCAGTACTTC
D gene: TRBD1; CDR3 length: 11; V gene: TRBV29-1; J gene: TRBJ2-1; clone size: few; CDR3 protein: CSGDSFNEQFF; CDR3 DNA: TGCAGCGGGGACAGCTTTAATGAGCAGTTCTTC
D gene: .; CDR3 length: 13; V gene: TRBV29-1; J gene: TRBJ1-1; clone size: .; CDR3 protein: CSVGGRMGTEAFF; CDR3 DNA: TGCAGCGTTGGAGGTCGGATGGGCACTGAAGCTTTCTTT
D gene: .; CDR3 length: 14; V gene: TRBV5-1; J gene: TRBJ2-1; clone size: .; CDR3 protein: CASSLTPGQNEQFF; CDR3 DNA: TGCGCCAGCAGCTTGACCCCAGGGCAGAATGAGCAGTTCTTC
D gene: .; CDR3 length: 16; V gene: TRBV10-3; J gene: TRBJ2-5; clone size: .; CDR3 protein: CAISEDQGRTPRTQYF; CDR3 DNA: TGTGCCATCAGCGAGGACCAGGGACGGACCCCTAGGACCCAGTACTTC
D gene: TRBD1; CDR3 length: 13; V gene: TRBV27; J gene: TRBJ1-6; clone size: .; CDR3 protein: CASSYRGNSPLHF; CDR3 DNA: TGTGCCAGCAGTTACAGGGGCAATTCACCCCTCCACTTT
D gene: .; CDR3 length: 13; V gene: TRBV5-6; J gene: TRBJ2-5; clone size: .; CDR3 protein: CASSFGGKETQYF; CDR3 DNA: TGTGCCAGCAGCTTCGGAGGGAAAGAGACCCAGTACTTC
D gene: TRBD2; CDR3 length: 15; V gene: TRBV27; J gene: TRBJ2-7; clone size: once; CDR3 protein: CASSWTSGVLYEQYF; CDR3 DNA: TGTGCCAGCAGTTGGACTAGCGGGGTCCTTTACGAGCAGTACTTC
D gene: .; CDR3 length: 13; V gene: TRBV6-5; J gene: TRBJ1-6; clone size: .; CDR3 protein: CASSGRLNSPLHF; CDR3 DNA: TGTGCCAGCAGCGGACGGTTAAATTCACCCCTCCACTTT
D gene: TRBD1; CDR3 length: 15; V gene: TRBV11-2; J gene: TRBJ1-2; clone size: .; CDR3 protein: CASSLGSQGGYGYTF; CDR3 DNA: TGTGCCAGCAGCTTAGGATCACAGGGGGGCTATGGCTACACCTTC
D gene: .; CDR3 length: 15; V gene: TRBV29-1; J gene: TRBJ2-2; clone size: few; CDR3 protein: CSAKRGGGDSGELFF; CDR3 DNA: TGCAGCGCCAAGCGTGGAGGGGGCGATTCCGGGGAGCTGTTTTTT
D gene: .; CDR3 length: 9; V gene: TRBV29-1; J gene: TRBJ1-6; clone size: .; CDR3 protein: CSDSSPLHF; CDR3 DNA: TGCAGCGACTCATCACCCCTCCACTTT
D gene: TRBD2; CDR3 length: 15; V gene: TRBV12-5; J gene: TRBJ2-7; clone size: .; CDR3 protein: CASGRGDYISSEQYF; CDR3 DNA: TGTGCTAGTGGTCGGGGGGACTACATCTCTAGCGAGCAGTACTTC
D gene: TRBD1; CDR3 length: 15; V gene: TRBV29-1; J gene: TRBJ1-1; clone size: .; CDR3 protein: CSVGRGTGLYTEAFF; CDR3 DNA: TGCAGCGTCGGGAGGGGGACAGGGCTTTACACTGAAGCTTTCTTT
D gene: .; CDR3 length: 13; V gene: TRBV30; J gene: TRBJ1-1; clone size: once; CDR3 protein: CAWSKRGLTEAFF; CDR3 DNA: TGTGCCTGGAGTAAGCGGGGCCTCACTGAAGCTTTCTTT
D gene: .; CDR3 length: 17; V gene: TRBV23-1; J gene: TRBJ2-5; clone size: .; CDR3 protein: CALKSQHPEGGQETQYF; CDR3 DNA: TGCGCCCTAAAGAGTCAACATCCGGAAGGAGGCCAAGAGACCCAGTACTTC
D gene: TRBD1; CDR3 length: 18; V gene: TRBV29-1; J gene: TRBJ1-6; clone size: .; CDR3 protein: CRETGQGKNGSYNSPLHF; CDR3 DNA: TGCAGGGAAACCGGACAGGGGAAAAATGGCTCCTATAATTCACCCCTCCACTTT
D gene: .; CDR3 length: 13; V gene: TRBV29-1; J gene: TRBJ2-7; clone size: few; CDR3 protein: CSVGQLATYEQYF; CDR3 DNA: TGCAGCGTTGGACAGCTTGCCACTTACGAGCAGTACTTC
D gene: .; CDR3 length: 17; V gene: TRBV6-1; J gene: TRBJ2-7; clone size: .; CDR3 protein: CASSEFPTAPSRSEQYF; CDR3 DNA: TGTGCCAGCAGTGAGTTTCCTACAGCTCCCTCTAGGTCCGAGCAGTACTTC
D gene: .; CDR3 length: 12; V gene: TRBV25-1; J gene: TRBJ2-2; clone size: .; CDR3 protein: CASTLDTGELFF; CDR3 DNA: TGTGCCAGCACGTTGGACACCGGGGAGCTGTTTTTT
D gene: TRBD1; CDR3 length: 13; V gene: TRBV6-5; J gene: TRBJ1-1; clone size: .; CDR3 protein: CASSYGTATEAFF; CDR3 DNA: TGTGCCAGCAGTTACGGGACAGCCACTGAAGCTTTCTTT